One sample yielded the 27 T cell receptor beta chains listed below, sequenced in a study of graft-versus-host responses after intestinal transplantation. Some clones are missing from TCRdb's copy, which holds only in-frame ones; the method was immunoSEQ multiplex PCR. Among about 98,000 clones, 86% were seen once, and the ten largest hold 1.4%. This sample comprised PBMCs, obtained 255 days after intestinal transplant. The receptor set was obtained from a human patient who received an intestinal transplant, so some T cells may come from the graft donor.

CDR3 sequence (DNA): TGTGCCAGCAGCCAAGAGAGGCCGGCTAACTATGGCTACACCTTC. It encodes CASSQERPANYGYTF. The rearrangement uses TRBV4-2 and TRBJ1-2; D is undetermined. CDR1 is LGHNA, CDR2 YNFKEQ, per germline. This CDR3 contains 15 residues. The V gene lost 0 bases and the J gene lost 0 bases, with 8 bases spanning the gap.

This chain connects TRBV27 to TRBJ2-3, with 9 nucleotides matching TRBD2. V lost 3 bases and J lost 4; bases outside the gene matches: 8. Germline CDR1 MNHEY, CDR2 SMNVEV (reference sequence). The CDR3 spans 16 residues. CDR3 in amino acids: CASSLSGGGAADTQYF. In DNA, the CDR3 is TGTGCCAGCAGTTTGTCCGGCGGGGGGGCCGCAGATACGCAGTATTTT.

The chain combines TRBV15 with TRBJ2-5; D might be TRBD1 (6 bases). CDR1 and CDR2 (germline): LNHNV, YYDKDF (reference sequence). V gave up 2 bases and J gave up 5 bases, with 15 bases separating them. CDR3 length equals 15 residues. The CDR3 loop is CATSRQTGGGETQYF. The CDR3 nucleotides are TGTGCCACCAGCAGACAGACAGGTGGTGGGGAGACCCAGTACTTC.

This clone has just one count. The gene calls are TRBV29-1 and TRBJ2-3; 7 positions match TRBD2. Looked up from germline, CDR1 is SQVTM and CDR2 is ANQGSEA. After removal of 1 base from V and 1 base from J, the junction contained 5 bases not matched to a gene. The CDR3 is 15 amino acids. The CDR3: CSVEATSPGTDTQYF. In DNA, the CDR3 is TGCAGCGTTGAAGCGACTAGCCCGGGCACAGATACGCAGTATTTT.

The chain recombines TRBV30 with TRBJ1-2; weak D call: TRBD1 (6 bases). There are 14 residues in the CDR3. Germline assignment: CDR1 GTSNPN and CDR2 SVGIG (reference sequence). V lost 1 base and J lost 6, with 15 bases in between. CDR3 in amino acids: CAWSGLQGSHGYTF. CDR3 nucleotides: TGTGCCTGGAGTGGATTACAGGGTAGTCATGGCTACACCTTC.

This chain joins TRBV7-2 and TRBJ2-1, with 11 bases matching TRBD2. The CDR3 spans 16 residues. Per the germline V gene, CDR1 is SGHTA and CDR2 is FQGNSA. Trimming at V came to 5 bases and at J to 2 bases, leaving 5 bases not matched to a gene. The CDR3: CASSGQLAGAYNEQFF. The CDR3 region has the DNA TGTGCCAGCAGCGGCCAACTAGCGGGAGCCTACAATGAGCAGTTCTTC.

This clone was picked up a small number of times. The rearrangement uses TRBV28 and TRBJ1-1; no firm D call. Trimming stripped 5 bases from V and 6 bases from J, with 7 bases between. In germline, CDR1 is MDHEN, CDR2 SYDVKM. The CDR3 extends over 11 amino acids. This chain's CDR3 is CASSNPAEAFF. CDR3 in DNA: TGTGCCAGCAGTAACCCAGCTGAAGCTTTCTTT. The whole variable domain, remainder taken from reference TRBV28 and TRBJ1-1, is DVKVTQSSRYLVKRTGEKVFLECVQDMDHENMFWYRQDPGLGLRLIYFSYDVKMKEKGDIPEGYSVSREKKERFSLILESASTNQTSMYLCASSNPAEAFFGQGTRLTVV.

The rearrangement uses TRBV6-1 and TRBJ2-2; D unresolved. CDR3 length: 13 residues. The V end lost 4 bases, the J end lost 7 bases, and 10 bases lay between the germline ends. CDR1 is MNHNS and CDR2 is SASEGT in the germline V gene. CDR3 loop: CASSGVRVGELFF. Written as DNA, the CDR3 is TGTGCCAGCAGTGGGGTTAGGGTCGGGGAGCTGTTTTTT.

The gene calls are TRBV10-3 and TRBJ2-1; D is undetermined. Germline V gives CDR1 ENHRY, CDR2 SYGVKD. The V end lost 0 bases, the J end lost 5 bases, and 20 bases lay between the germline ends. The CDR3 has 18 amino acids. The CDR3 DNA follows: TGTGCCATCAGTGAGTCTCGGTCTGATAGGATTTACAACAATGAGCAGTTCTTC. This codes for CAISESRSDRIYNNEQFF.

The V call is TRBV19, the J call TRBJ1-2; no clear D. V was trimmed by 7 bases and J by 0 bases, leaving 15 bases between them. Germline CDR1 and CDR2: LNHDA and SQIVND (reference sequence). The CDR3 length is 15 residues. The DNA of the CDR3 is TGTGCCAGTACTCATAGCGCAGTATCTAACTATGGCTACACCTTC. Translated, it gives CASTHSAVSNYGYTF. Full variable domain (remainder filled in from reference TRBV19 and TRBJ1-2): DGGITQSPKYLFRKEGQNVTLSCEQNLNHDAMYWYRQDPGQGLRLIYYSQIVNDFQKGDIAEGYSVSREKKESFPLTVTSAQKNPTAFYLCASTHSAVSNYGYTFGSGTRLTVV.

This sequence joins TRBV4-1 and TRBJ2-7; 7 positions match TRBD2. The CDR3 is 16 residues long. V gave up 3 bases and J gave up 3 bases; unmatched junction bases: 11. From germline, CDR1 is MGHRA and CDR2 YSYEKL. CDR3 sequence (DNA): TGCGCCAGCAGCCAGGACGTAACTAGCGCCTACTACGAGCAGTACTTC. Translating gives CASSQDVTSAYYEQYF.

The rearrangement links TRBV6-5 to TRBJ1-6; tentative D call: TRBD1 (6 bases). Trimming left V 4 bases short and J 11 bases short, with 15 bases between. The CDR3 extends over 14 amino acids. Germline CDR1 and CDR2: MNHEY and SVGAGI. In DNA form, the CDR3 reads TGTGCCAGCAGTTCCTTCCAGGGGCCGGCACCCCTCCACTTT. Translated: CASSSFQGPAPLHF.

The V and J genes are TRBV5-1 and TRBJ2-3; D remains ambiguous. The CDR3 is 16 amino acids. Per germline, CDR1 SGHRS and CDR2 YFSETQ. V was shortened by 5 bases and J by 2 bases, with 18 bases between the two germline ends. The CDR3 is CASSALAGASTDTQYF. DNA for the CDR3: TGCGCCAGCAGTGCCCTGGCAGGCGCCTCCACAGATACGCAGTATTTT. The complete variable domain, with remaining parts taken from reference TRBV5-1 and TRBJ2-3, reads KAGVTQTPRYLIKTRGQQVTLSCSPISGHRSVSWYQQTPGQGLQFLFEYFSETQRNKGNFPGRFSGRQFSNSRSEMNVSTLELGDSALYLCASSALAGASTDTQYFGPGTRLTVL.

This clone has only a few counts. This chain links TRBV7-9 with TRBJ1-5; D possibly corresponds to TRBD1 (5 bases). CDR3 length equals 13 residues. Germline V gene lookup returns CDR1 SEHNR and CDR2 FQNEAQ (reference sequence). The V end lost 5 bases, the J end lost 7 bases, and 12 bases lay between the germline ends. CDR3 DNA sequence: TGTGCCAGCAGCCCTGGGGGAGAACAGCCCCAGCATTTT. Its protein is CASSPGGEQPQHF.

This clone was detected only a few times. The rearrangement links TRBV5-5 to TRBJ1-3; no firm D call. CDR1 is SGHKS and CDR2 is YYEKEE in the germline V gene (reference sequence). This CDR3 has 15 residues. Between the trimmed V and J ends, which lost 1 base and 0 bases, there was a span of 8 bases. CDR3 in DNA: TGTGCCAGCAGCTTGAACGGCGCCTCTGGAAACACCATATATTTT. It codes for CASSLNGASGNTIYF. Using reference TRBV5-5 and TRBJ1-3 for the parts outside the CDR3, the full variable domain is DAGVTQSPTHLIKTRGQQVTLRCSPISGHKSVSWYQQVLGQGPQFIFQYYEKEERGRGNFPDRFSARQFPNYSSELNVNALLLGDSALYLCASSLNGASGNTIYFGEGSWLTVV.

V and J are TRBV5-8 and TRBJ1-3; 7 bases line up with TRBD1. V shed 4 bases, J shed 0 bases, and the junction held 7 bases outside the gene matches. Germline V gene lookup returns CDR1 SGHTS and CDR2 YDEGEE. The CDR3 is 16 residues long. This chain's CDR3 is CASSRDSFGSGNTIYF. In nucleotides, the CDR3 is TGTGCCAGCAGCAGGGACAGTTTCGGCTCTGGAAACACCATATATTTT.

J is TRBJ2-2 and V is TRBV7-3; D is uncertain. V was clipped by 0 bases and J by 5 bases, with 4 bases between them. CDR3 length: 13 residues. Germline CDR1 is SGHTA and CDR2 is FQGTGA. The CDR3 loop reads CASSLTGTGELFF. Written as DNA, the CDR3 is TGTGCCAGCAGCTTAACCGGGACCGGGGAGCTGTTTTTT.

The V gene is TRBV7-2, the J gene TRBJ1-6; a possible D gene is TRBD1 (5 bases). The germline gives CDR1 SGHTA, CDR2 FQGNSA. The length of the CDR3 is 15 residues. V was clipped by 3 bases and J by 7 bases, with 13 bases between them. The CDR3 DNA is TGTGCCAGCAGCTTCAGGTTACAGGAGAATTCACCCCTCCACTTT. Amino acids: CASSFRLQENSPLHF. Using reference TRBV7-2 and TRBJ1-6 for the parts outside the CDR3, the full variable domain is GAGVSQSPSNKVTEKGKDVELRCDPISGHTALYWYRQSLGQGLEFLIYFQGNSAPDKSGLPSDRFSAERTGGSVSTLTIQRTQQEDSAVYLCASSFRLQENSPLHFGNGTRLTVT.

This rearrangement joins TRBV6-1 to TRBJ2-7, with TRBD2 as a possible D gene (6 bases). The CDR3 contains 14 residues. Germline-derived CDR1 and CDR2 are MNHNS and SASEGT. Between the trimmed V and J ends, which lost 6 bases and 7 bases, there was a span of 19 bases. The CDR3 nucleotides read TGTGCCAGCAGCCTTTGGGACTCTCGGGGGGAGCAGTACTTC. Protein sequence: CASSLWDSRGEQYF.

CDR3 sequence (DNA): TGTGCCATCAGTGAGGCGAGGCAGCTTGGCCCGGAAAACACCATATATTTT. Protein sequence: CAISEARQLGPENTIYF. The V and J genes are TRBV10-3 and TRBJ1-3; no firm D call. The germline V gene has CDR1 ENHRY and CDR2 SYGVKD. Trimming took off 2 bases at V and 6 bases at J, with 20 bases between the two ends. The length of the CDR3 is 17 residues.

V gene TRBV29-1 combines with J gene TRBJ2-3, with 7 positions matching TRBD1. Germline V gives CDR1 SQVTM, CDR2 ANQGSEA. This CDR3 spans 14 amino acids. Trimming cost V 4 bases and J 2 bases; bases outside gene matches: 6. Here the CDR3 reads CSVVHRGSTDTQYF. The CDR3 nucleotides are TGCAGCGTTGTGCACAGGGGATCCACAGATACGCAGTATTTT.

The J gene is TRBJ1-6, the V gene TRBV9; unclear D gene. Germline V gene sequence: CDR1 SGDLS, CDR2 YYNGEE. The CDR3 runs 16 residues. Between the trimmed V and J ends, which lost 2 bases and 0 bases, there was a span of 9 bases. This CDR3 reads CASSVGGSSYNSPLHF. Written as DNA, the CDR3 is TGTGCCAGCAGCGTGGGCGGGAGCTCCTATAATTCACCCCTCCACTTT.

The J gene is TRBJ2-1, the V gene TRBV7-6; 7 positions agree with TRBD1. V shed 5 bases and J 8 bases; nucleotides not matched to a gene: 12. This CDR3 has 15 amino acids. Germline-derived CDR1 and CDR2 are SGHVS and FNYEAQ. In DNA, the CDR3 is TGTGCCAGCAGCGTACAGGGGAGACTCCCGGATGAGCAGTTCTTC. It specifies CASSVQGRLPDEQFF.

The J gene is TRBJ1-2, the V gene TRBV29-1; weak D call: TRBD1 (5 bases). This CDR3 is built from 14 residues. The V end lost 6 bases, the J end lost 0 bases, and 14 bases lay between the germline ends. Germline V gene data show CDR1 as SQVTM and CDR2 as ANQGSEA. The CDR3 DNA reads as TGCAGCGTCCCGGGGCCGCTTTCTAACTATGGCTACACCTTC. This gives the protein CSVPGPLSNYGYTF.

The V and J genes are TRBV4-2 and TRBJ2-3; 12 nucleotides line up with TRBD2. Germline V lookup: CDR1 LGHNA, CDR2 YNFKEQ. Trimming removed 4 bases from V and 2 bases from J; junction bases left unmatched: 7. This CDR3 spans 17 amino acids. CDR3 coding DNA: TGTGCCAGCAGCCCTGAGTGGACTAGCGGGGTCACAGATACGCAGTATTTT. Amino acids: CASSPEWTSGVTDTQYF.

V usage is TRBV5-1 and J usage is TRBJ2-1, with 12 bases that match TRBD2. This CDR3 region has 17 residues. The germline V gene encodes CDR1 SGHRS and CDR2 YFSETQ. The ends lost 4 bases at V and 5 bases at J; junction bases unmatched: 10. The CDR3 protein is CASSTAPLAGGDNEQFF. In DNA form, the CDR3 reads TGCGCCAGCAGCACGGCCCCCCTAGCGGGGGGGGACAATGAGCAGTTCTTC.

The chain employs TRBV2 and TRBJ1-1; 8 positions match TRBD1. The trim removed 4 bases at V and 5 bases at J, leaving 9 bases unmatched. Per germline, CDR1 SNHLY and CDR2 FYNNEI. There are 15 residues in the CDR3. CDR3 DNA sequence: TGTGCCAGCAGTGGTCGGAGCAGGGGGCTGACTGAAGCTTTCTTT. Its protein product is CASSGRSRGLTEAFF.